This passage covers 22 T cell receptor beta chains from one sample sequenced in a study of blood T cell repertoires in COVID-19. This table comes from immunoSEQ multiplex PCR, and its TCRdb copy is limited to in-frame clones, with some not included. The sample includes approximately 210,000 clones, around 90% of them seen just once. Sequencing was performed on PBMCs or T cells enriched from blood (not recorded which). These receptors were collected from a woman younger than 30 who had recovered from COVID-19.

This clone was detected only once. The CDR3 DNA sequence: TGTGCCAGCAGCTTGTGGGGGGGCCGGGGAGATACGCAGTATTTT. This translates into CASSLWGGRGDTQYF. The gene calls are TRBV5-4 and TRBJ2-3; a possible D gene is TRBD2 (7 bases). The germline V and J ends were trimmed by 1 base and 5 bases, with 14 bases remaining between them. CDR1 is SGHNT and CDR2 is YYREEE in the germline V gene (reference sequence). The CDR3 runs to 15 residues. The full variable domain, in which reference TRBV5-4 and TRBJ2-3 provide the parts outside the CDR3, is ETGVTQSPTHLIKTRGQQVTLRCSSQSGHNTVSWYQQALGQGPQFIFQYYREEENGRGNFPPRFSGLQFPNYSSELNVNALELDDSALYLCASSLWGGRGDTQYFGPGTRLTVL.

The genes are TRBV7-9 and TRBJ2-7; 7 nucleotides match TRBD2. This CDR3 has 15 residues. In germline, CDR1 is SEHNR, CDR2 FQNEAQ (reference sequence). V was clipped by 2 bases and J by 3 bases; unmatched bases: 7. The CDR3 sequence is CASSLLAGRYYEQYF. For the CDR3, the DNA is TGTGCCAGCAGCTTATTAGCGGGCCGCTACTACGAGCAGTACTTC.

V and J are TRBV5-5 and TRBJ2-7; 7 bases agree with TRBD2. The germline gives CDR1 SGHKS, CDR2 YYEKEE (reference sequence). There are 13 residues in the CDR3. Losses at the gene ends were 6 bases for V and 4 bases for J; bases not matched to a gene: 7. CDR3 amino acids: CASTRLAAYEQYF. The CDR3 region has the DNA TGTGCCAGCACCCGTCTAGCGGCGTACGAGCAGTACTTC.

The chain uses TRBV5-1 and TRBJ2-4, with 10 nucleotides matching TRBD1. The CDR3 length is 14 residues. The trim removed 6 bases at V and 8 bases at J, leaving 8 bases unmatched. CDR1 and CDR2 from the germline V gene are SGHRS and YFSETQ. CDR3 protein: CASTPTGGLDIQYF. The CDR3 DNA reads as TGCGCCAGCACACCGACAGGGGGCTTGGACATTCAGTACTTC.

This rearrangement joins TRBV7-8 to TRBJ1-5; no clear D gene. Per germline, CDR1 SGHVS and CDR2 FQNEAQ. CDR3 length equals 16 residues. Trimming took off 1 base at V and 4 bases at J, with 14 bases between the two ends. CDR3 in amino acids: CASSLEVGSENQPQHF. CDR3 bases: TGTGCCAGCAGCTTAGAGGTTGGGTCGGAGAATCAGCCCCAGCATTTT.

The V call is TRBV5-1, the J call TRBJ2-1; 11 positions match TRBD2. Losses at the gene ends were 4 bases for V and 7 bases for J; bases not matched to a gene: 7. This CDR3 is 15 amino acids long. The germline V gene has CDR1 SGHRS and CDR2 YFSETQ. Here the CDR3 reads CASSVLAGGENEQFF. CDR3 in DNA: TGCGCCAGCAGCGTGCTAGCGGGGGGCGAGAATGAGCAGTTCTTC. Supplemented by reference TRBV5-1 and TRBJ2-1, the full variable domain reads KAGVTQTPRYLIKTRGQQVTLSCSPISGHRSVSWYQQTPGQGLQFLFEYFSETQRNKGNFPGRFSGRQFSNSRSEMNVSTLELGDSALYLCASSVLAGGENEQFFGPGTRLTVL.

This clone was observed a single time. This chain joins TRBV4-1 and TRBJ2-7; a possible D gene is TRBD2 (5 bases). Germline values: CDR1 MGHRA, CDR2 YSYEKL. Between the trimmed V and J ends, which lost 2 bases and 0 bases, there was a span of 14 bases. The CDR3 length is 16 residues. CDR3 nucleotide sequence: TGCGCCAGCAGCCAAAAACCAGACTACGGCTCCTACGAGCAGTACTTC. The encoded protein is CASSQKPDYGSYEQYF.

The V call is TRBV2, the J call TRBJ1-2, with TRBD1 as a possible D gene (6 bases). V was cut by 6 bases and J by 7 bases, with 18 bases left in between. Germline CDR1 reads SNHLY; CDR2 reads FYNNEI. CDR3 length: 14 residues. CDR3: CASSPHRVVRGYTF. CDR3 coding DNA: TGTGCCAGCAGCCCTCACAGGGTAGTTCGTGGCTACACCTTC.

The V call is TRBV5-1, the J call TRBJ1-2, with D possibly TRBD1 on 6 matching bases. V was cut by 3 bases and J by 2 bases, with 8 bases left in between. Germline V CDR1 and CDR2: SGHRS, YFSETQ. CDR3 length equals 13 residues. The CDR3 sequence is CASSWDKNYGYTF. The CDR3, as DNA: TGCGCCAGCAGCTGGGACAAAAACTATGGCTACACCTTC.

The CDR3 protein is CASSISTVGTEAFF. In nucleotides, the CDR3 is TGTGCCAGCAGCATCTCGACAGTTGGCACTGAAGCTTTCTTT. The rearrangement links TRBV9 to TRBJ1-1; weak D call: TRBD1 (5 bases). Germline V gene data show CDR1 as SGDLS and CDR2 as YYNGEE. The V gene lost 4 bases and the J gene lost 4 bases, with 14 bases spanning the gap. The CDR3 has 14 amino acids.

V usage is TRBV19 and J usage is TRBJ1-5, with D possibly TRBD1 on 5 matching bases. The germline V gene has CDR1 LNHDA and CDR2 SQIVND (reference sequence). The CDR3 runs 14 residues. V was trimmed by 4 bases and J by 9 bases, leaving 16 bases between them. In DNA form, the CDR3 reads TGTGCCAGTAGTAACCGGGGGAGGGAAGTGCCCCAGCATTTT. The encoded protein is CASSNRGREVPQHF.

The chain carries TRBV28 and TRBJ2-6; TRBD1 might be the D (6 bases). CDR1 is MDHEN, CDR2 SYDVKM, per germline. Trimming removed 5 bases at V and 2 bases at J, with 13 bases between. The length of the CDR3 is 16 residues. The CDR3: CASSGHWDTGANVLTF. The CDR3 DNA reads TGTGCCAGCAGTGGCCACTGGGACACTGGGGCCAACGTCCTGACTTTC.

The chain uses TRBV25-1 and TRBJ1-1; 7 bases agree with TRBD1. Germline lookup yields CDR1 MGHDK and CDR2 SYGVNS. The CDR3 is 13 amino acids. Germline trimming cut 5 bases from V and 5 bases from J; bases unmatched to any gene: 5. CDR3 DNA sequence: TGTGCCAGCAGTCCTCACAGGGGTACTGAAGCTTTCTTT. Translation: CASSPHRGTEAFF. Full variable domain (remainder filled in from reference TRBV25-1 and TRBJ1-1): EADIYQTPRYLVIGTGKKITLECSQTMGHDKMYWYQQDPGMELHLIHYSYGVNSTEKGDLSSESTVSRIRTEHFPLTLESARPSHTSQYLCASSPHRGTEAFFGQGTRLTVV.

The genes are TRBV12-1 and TRBJ2-1; TRBD2, the table's D call, lacks a check against the DNA. TRBV12-1 counts as a pseudogene. The CDR3 has 19 residues. The CDR3 bases are TGTGCCAGCAGCTCCCCTCTGTGGGCGGAAGCGGGGGGGCCGAATGAGCAGTTCTTC. Residues: CASSSPLWAEAGGPNEQFF.

The rearrangement links TRBV6-1 to TRBJ2-3; tentative D call: TRBD1 (5 bases). This CDR3 comprises 18 residues. Between the trimmed V and J ends, which lost 3 bases and 0 bases, there was a span of 19 bases. The germline V gene has CDR1 MNHNS and CDR2 SASEGT. The CDR3 spells CASSDSIRTGLSTDTQYF. The CDR3 DNA is TGTGCCAGCAGTGATTCTATTCGTACAGGCCTCAGCACAGATACGCAGTATTTT.

V is TRBV28 and J is TRBJ2-2; 11 bases match TRBD2. CDR1 MDHEN and CDR2 SYDVKM come from the germline V gene. The CDR3 contains 15 residues. The ends lost 2 bases at V and 7 bases at J; junction bases unmatched: 3. The CDR3 DNA reads as TGTGCCAGCAGTTTACCGCTAGCGGGGGGCGGGGAGCTGTTTTTT. This codes for CASSLPLAGGGELFF.

V is TRBV18 and J is TRBJ2-7; 11 bases line up with TRBD1. CDR1 is KGHSH and CDR2 is LQKENI in the germline V gene. CDR3 length equals 16 residues. J lost 6 bases, V lost 2 bases, and 9 bases had no gene match. The CDR3 coding sequence is TGTGCCAGCTCACCATTCCGGGACAGGGGGATTTTCGAGCAGTACTTC. It codes for CASSPFRDRGIFEQYF.

The J gene is TRBJ2-7, the V gene TRBV27, with TRBD1 matching 9 bases. Germline CDR1 and CDR2: MNHEY and SMNVEV (reference sequence). J was trimmed by 4 bases and V by 6 bases; bases with no gene match: 4. The CDR3 consists of 13 residues. The CDR3 sequence: CASSPGQGYEQYF. CDR3 nucleotide sequence: TGTGCCAGCAGCCCAGGACAGGGGTACGAGCAGTACTTC.

This chain joins TRBV2 and TRBJ2-1; D not resolved. CDR1 and CDR2 (germline): SNHLY, FYNNEI. The CDR3 is 17 residues long. V dropped 9 bases and J dropped 0 bases, with 21 bases sitting between them. CDR3 protein: CASYPVASTSSYNEQFF. For the CDR3, the DNA is TGTGCCAGTTACCCTGTCGCCTCAACCAGCTCCTACAATGAGCAGTTCTTC.

This chain joins TRBV6-5 and TRBJ1-2; 9 nucleotides align to TRBD1. This CDR3 region has 13 residues. J gave up 11 bases and V 0 bases, and 4 bases lay outside the gene matches. The germline CDR1 and CDR2 sequences are MNHEY and SVGAGI. CDR3 residues: CASSYSGTGSYTF. The DNA for the CDR3 is TGTGCCAGCAGTTACTCTGGGACAGGGAGTTACACCTTC.

This clone appeared a few times. The CDR3 region is CAISDRDDRDSNQPQHF. DNA for the CDR3: TGTGCCATCAGTGATCGAGATGACAGGGATAGCAATCAGCCCCAGCATTTT. The chain recombines TRBV10-3 with TRBJ1-5; 7 positions match TRBD1. Unmatched junction bases numbered 8, after V lost 3 bases and J lost 0 bases. CDR3 length: 17 amino acids. The germline CDR1 and CDR2 sequences are ENHRY and SYGVKD.

The chain is built from TRBV28 and TRBJ1-1; D might be TRBD1 (6 bases). CDR3 length: 14 residues. Deletions cut 5 bases from V and 6 bases from J, with 16 bases between. Germline V gives CDR1 MDHEN, CDR2 SYDVKM. This CDR3 is CASSRGKEVSEAFF. As DNA, the CDR3 is TGTGCCAGCAGTAGGGGGAAGGAGGTGTCTGAAGCTTTCTTT.